This entry concerns a single T cell receptor beta chain. Its antigen is undetermined. The J segment lost 2 bases and the V segment lost 2 bases, leaving 7 bases of the junction unmatched. This CDR3 region has 17 residues. Germline CDR1 SEHNR, CDR2 FQNEAQ (reference sequence). This entry is derived from a study of CD8+ T cells in alopecia areata. Study details: Among treated patients, oral tofacitinib was administered at 5 to 10 mg twice daily.

Patients with alopecia areata provided lesional scalp punch biopsies as well as peripheral blood. Extracted RNA was reverse transcribed into cDNA, the sequencing template. Repertoires were generated with immunoSEQ multiplex PCR, while TCRdb's copy carries only in-frame clones and drops some. The repertoire holds about 97,000 clones, with 35% to 45% as singletons. Broader study findings: Resident alphabeta T-cell populations of normal skin are likewise subject to sequencing in scalp samples.

Sample: CD4+ T cells sorted from blood. This receptor was identified in a human donor with alopecia areata. The J gene is TRBJ2-5, the V gene TRBV7-9; 11 nucleotides agree with TRBD2. CDR3 bases: TGTGCCAGCAGCTTAAGACCGGGACTAGCGGTACAAGAGACCCAGTACTTC. This translates into CASSLRPGLAVQETQYF.